This TCR beta chain was found in a study of read filtering for tumor transcriptome and immune sequencing. Germline V gives CDR1 SGHRS, CDR2 YFSETQ. Trimming took off 2 bases at V and 2 bases at J, with 6 bases between the two ends. This CDR3 is built from 13 residues. From roughly 0.4 ug of RNA, a library with molecular barcoded alpha/delta and beta/gamma adaptors was made. Each CDR3 protein is one row after TCRdb ran MiXCR on the reads. Here the sample spans 100,000 to 150,000 distinct CDR3 sequences, approximately 13% being singletons. This clonotype has ten or more counts. Antigen unknown. Whole-study findings and limits: About four fifths of IR-seq clonotypes had one read, totaling approximately 3.5% of reads; RNA-seq: approximately 75% and 45%.

The chain is built from TRBV5-1 and TRBJ2-3; maybe TRBD2 (5 bases). The sample consisted of a population of CD138-negative cells sorted from bone marrow. The receptor was isolated from a donor aged 40 or over with multiple myeloma. Written as DNA, the CDR3 is TGCGCCAGCAGCTTCGGGGTCACAGATACGCAGTATTTT. Residues: CASSFGVTDTQYF.